Reported below is one T cell receptor beta chain. The sample comes from a study of blood T cell repertoires in COVID-19. Per germline, CDR1 MNHEY and CDR2 SVGAGI. V was clipped by 10 bases and J by 5 bases; unmatched bases: 14. The CDR3 contains 15 residues. Profiling relied on immunoSEQ multiplex PCR, and the TCRdb table lists in-frame clones only, not all of them. The sample contains some 200,000 clones, about 95% of which appear only once. The sample consisted of peripheral blood. The chain uses TRBV6-5 and TRBJ1-2, with TRBD1 matching 9 bases. This sequence was found in a man aged 25 to 40 with COVID-19, enrolled during active disease. CDR3 coding DNA: TGTGCCACCCTAAGCCGGGACAGGGAGTCTTATGGCTACACCTTC. This sequence encodes CATLSRDRESYGYTF.